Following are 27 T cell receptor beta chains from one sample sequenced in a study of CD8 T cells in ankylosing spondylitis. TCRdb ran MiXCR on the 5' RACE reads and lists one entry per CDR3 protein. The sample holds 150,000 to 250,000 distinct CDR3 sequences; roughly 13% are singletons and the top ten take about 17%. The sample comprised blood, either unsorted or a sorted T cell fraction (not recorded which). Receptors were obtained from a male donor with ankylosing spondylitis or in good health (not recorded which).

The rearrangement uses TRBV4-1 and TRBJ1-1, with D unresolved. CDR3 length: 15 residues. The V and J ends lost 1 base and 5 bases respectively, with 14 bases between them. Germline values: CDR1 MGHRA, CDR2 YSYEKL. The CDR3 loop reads CASSQGEERLTEAFF. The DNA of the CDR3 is TGCGCCAGCAGCCAAGGGGAGGAGAGGTTGACTGAAGCTTTCTTT.

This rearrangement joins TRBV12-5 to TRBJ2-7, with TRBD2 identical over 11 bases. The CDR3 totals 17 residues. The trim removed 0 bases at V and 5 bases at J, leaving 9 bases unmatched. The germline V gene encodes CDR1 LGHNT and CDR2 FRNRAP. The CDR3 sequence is CASGLVLAGEFPHEQYF. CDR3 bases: TGTGCTAGTGGTTTGGTACTAGCGGGAGAATTTCCTCACGAGCAGTACTTC.

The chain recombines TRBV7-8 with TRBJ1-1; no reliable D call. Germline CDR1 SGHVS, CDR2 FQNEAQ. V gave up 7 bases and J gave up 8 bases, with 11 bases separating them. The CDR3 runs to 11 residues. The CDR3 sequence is CASTSGREAFF. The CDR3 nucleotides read TGTGCCAGCACCTCCGGACGGGAAGCTTTCTTT. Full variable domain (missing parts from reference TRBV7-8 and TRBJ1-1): GAGVSQSPRYKVAKRGQDVALRCDPISGHVSLFWYQQALGQGPEFLTYFQNEAQLDKSGLPSDRFFAERPEGSVSTLKIQRTQQEDSAVYLCASTSGREAFFGQGTRLTVV.

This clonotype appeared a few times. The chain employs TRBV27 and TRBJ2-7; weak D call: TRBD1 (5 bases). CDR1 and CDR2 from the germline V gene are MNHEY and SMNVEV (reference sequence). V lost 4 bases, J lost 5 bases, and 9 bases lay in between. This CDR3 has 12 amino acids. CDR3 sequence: CASSSSGNEQYF. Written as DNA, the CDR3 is TGTGCCAGCAGTTCCTCAGGGAACGAGCAGTACTTC.

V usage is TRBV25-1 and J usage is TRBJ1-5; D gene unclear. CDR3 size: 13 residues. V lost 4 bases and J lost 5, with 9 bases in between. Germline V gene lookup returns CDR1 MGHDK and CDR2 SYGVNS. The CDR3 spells CASSGPPHQPQHF. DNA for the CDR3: TGTGCCAGCAGTGGCCCTCCGCATCAGCCCCAGCATTTT.

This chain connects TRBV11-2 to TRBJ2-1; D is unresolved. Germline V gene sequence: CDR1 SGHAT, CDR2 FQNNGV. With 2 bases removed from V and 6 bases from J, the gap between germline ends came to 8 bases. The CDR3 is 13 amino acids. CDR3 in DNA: TGTGCCAGCAGCTTACAAGCCTTCAATGAGCAGTTCTTC. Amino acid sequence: CASSLQAFNEQFF.

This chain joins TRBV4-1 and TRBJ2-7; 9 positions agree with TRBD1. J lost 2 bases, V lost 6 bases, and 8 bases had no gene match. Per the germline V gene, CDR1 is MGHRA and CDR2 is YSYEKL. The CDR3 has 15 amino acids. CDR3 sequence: CASSISGTGPYEQYF. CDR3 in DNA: TGCGCCAGCAGTATCTCCGGGACAGGGCCCTACGAGCAGTACTTC.

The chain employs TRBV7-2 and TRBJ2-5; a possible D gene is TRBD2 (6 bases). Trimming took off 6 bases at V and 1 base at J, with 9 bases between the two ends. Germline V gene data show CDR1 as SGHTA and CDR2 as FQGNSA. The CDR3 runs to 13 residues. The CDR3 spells CASRLATQETQYF. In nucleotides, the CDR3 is TGTGCCAGCAGACTAGCAACCCAAGAGACCCAGTACTTC.

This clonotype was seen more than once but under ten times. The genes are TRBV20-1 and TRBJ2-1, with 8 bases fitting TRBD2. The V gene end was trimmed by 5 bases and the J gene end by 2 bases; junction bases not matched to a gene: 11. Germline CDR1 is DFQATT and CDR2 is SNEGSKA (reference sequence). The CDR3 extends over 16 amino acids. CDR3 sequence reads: CSAGGLAETPYNEQFF. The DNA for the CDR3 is TGCAGTGCTGGCGGACTAGCCGAGACGCCCTACAATGAGCAGTTCTTC.

The CDR3 sequence is CASSLGAGTVYEQYF. CDR3 DNA: TGCGCCAGCAGCTTGGGGGCGGGGACGGTTTACGAGCAGTACTTC. The V call is TRBV5-1, the J call TRBJ2-7; D perhaps matches TRBD2 (6 bases). This CDR3 comprises 15 residues. Trimming took off 0 bases at V and 4 bases at J, with 14 bases between the two ends. Per the germline V gene, CDR1 is SGHRS and CDR2 is YFSETQ.

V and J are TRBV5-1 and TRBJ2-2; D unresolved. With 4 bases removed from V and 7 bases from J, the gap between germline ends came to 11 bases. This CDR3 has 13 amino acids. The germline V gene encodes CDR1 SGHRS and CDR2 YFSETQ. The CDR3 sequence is CASSPTGSGELFF. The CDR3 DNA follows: TGCGCCAGCAGCCCGACCGGCAGCGGGGAGCTGTTTTTT.

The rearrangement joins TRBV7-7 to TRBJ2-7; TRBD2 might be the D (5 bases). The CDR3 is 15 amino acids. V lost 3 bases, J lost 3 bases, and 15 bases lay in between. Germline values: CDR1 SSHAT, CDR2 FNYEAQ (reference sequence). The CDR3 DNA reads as TGTGCCAGCAGCTTTGGACCCGGGGTGGGCTACGAGCAGTACTTC. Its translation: CASSFGPGVGYEQYF.

CDR3 coding DNA: TGTGCCAGCAGCGCGGGACTAGCGGGAAACATTCAGTACTTC. Its translation is CASSAGLAGNIQYF. The chain couples TRBV9 to TRBJ2-4; 12 bases agree with TRBD2. This CDR3 contains 14 residues. Germline CDR1 is SGDLS and CDR2 is YYNGEE. V dropped 3 bases and J dropped 6; count of bases not matched to a gene: 1.

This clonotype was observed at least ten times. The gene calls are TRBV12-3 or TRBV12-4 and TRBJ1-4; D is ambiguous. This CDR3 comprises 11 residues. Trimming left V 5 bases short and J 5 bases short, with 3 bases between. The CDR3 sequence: CASSLNEKLFF. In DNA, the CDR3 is TGTGCCAGCAGTCTAAATGAAAAACTGTTTTTT.

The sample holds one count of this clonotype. The CDR3 nucleotides are TGCGCCAGCAGACTTTCATTCAGGGGTCCCGGGGAGCTGTTTTTT. Translated: CASRLSFRGPGELFF. The chain joins TRBV4-1 to TRBJ2-2; tentatively, D is TRBD1 (6 bases). This CDR3 spans 15 amino acids. Per germline, CDR1 MGHRA and CDR2 YSYEKL. V dropped 6 bases and J dropped 6 bases, with 17 bases sitting between them.

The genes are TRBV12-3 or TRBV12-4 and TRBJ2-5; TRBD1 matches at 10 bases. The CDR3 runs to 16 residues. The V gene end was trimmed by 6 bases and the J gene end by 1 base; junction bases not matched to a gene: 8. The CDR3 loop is CASRMTGTGVQETQYF. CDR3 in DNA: TGTGCCAGCAGGATGACCGGGACAGGGGTCCAAGAGACCCAGTACTTC.

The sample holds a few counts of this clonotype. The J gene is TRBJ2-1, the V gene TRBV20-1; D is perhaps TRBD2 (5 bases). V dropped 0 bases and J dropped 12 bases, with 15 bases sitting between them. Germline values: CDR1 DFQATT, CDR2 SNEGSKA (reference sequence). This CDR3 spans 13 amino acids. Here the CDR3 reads CSARDLDYRTQFF. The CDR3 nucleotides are TGCAGTGCTAGAGATCTAGACTACCGAACGCAGTTCTTC.

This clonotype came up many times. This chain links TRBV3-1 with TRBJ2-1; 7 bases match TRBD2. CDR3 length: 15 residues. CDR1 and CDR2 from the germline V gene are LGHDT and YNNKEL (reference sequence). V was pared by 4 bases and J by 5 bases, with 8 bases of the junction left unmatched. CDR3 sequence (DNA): TGTGCCAGCAGCCTCAGCGGGATGGGGGACAATGAGCAGTTCTTC. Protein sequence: CASSLSGMGDNEQFF.

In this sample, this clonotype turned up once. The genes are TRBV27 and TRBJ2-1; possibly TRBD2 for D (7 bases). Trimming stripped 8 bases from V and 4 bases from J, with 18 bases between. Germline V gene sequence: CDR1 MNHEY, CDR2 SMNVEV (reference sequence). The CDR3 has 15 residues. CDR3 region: CASQRGGLGYNEQFF. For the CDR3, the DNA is TGTGCCAGCCAACGCGGGGGCCTGGGGTACAATGAGCAGTTCTTC.

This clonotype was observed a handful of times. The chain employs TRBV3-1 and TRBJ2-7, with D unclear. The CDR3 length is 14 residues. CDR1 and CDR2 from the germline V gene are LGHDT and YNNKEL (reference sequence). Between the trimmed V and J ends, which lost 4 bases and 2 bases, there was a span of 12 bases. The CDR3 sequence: CASSPRRKPYEQYF. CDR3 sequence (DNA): TGTGCCAGCAGCCCACGGCGTAAACCCTACGAGCAGTACTTC.

The CDR3 sequence: CASMSEAGVETQYF. The CDR3 bases are TGTGCCAGCATGAGTGAGGCGGGGGTAGAGACCCAGTACTTC. The chain employs TRBV12-3 or TRBV12-4 and TRBJ2-5; TRBD2 matches at 7 bases. V lost 7 bases, J lost 4 bases, and 9 bases stayed unmatched. The CDR3 covers 14 residues.

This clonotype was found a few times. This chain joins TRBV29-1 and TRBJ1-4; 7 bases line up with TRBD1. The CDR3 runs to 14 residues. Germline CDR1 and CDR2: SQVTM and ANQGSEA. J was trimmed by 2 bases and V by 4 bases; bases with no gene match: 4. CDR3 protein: CSVARGVTNEKLFF. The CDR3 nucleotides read TGCAGCGTTGCCAGGGGGGTGACTAATGAAAAACTGTTTTTT.

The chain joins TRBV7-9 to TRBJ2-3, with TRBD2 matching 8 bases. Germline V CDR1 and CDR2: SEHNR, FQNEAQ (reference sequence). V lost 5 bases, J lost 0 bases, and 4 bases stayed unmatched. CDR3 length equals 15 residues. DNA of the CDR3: TGTGCCAGCAGCCGCGGACTAGCCAGCACAGATACGCAGTATTTT. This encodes CASSRGLASTDTQYF.

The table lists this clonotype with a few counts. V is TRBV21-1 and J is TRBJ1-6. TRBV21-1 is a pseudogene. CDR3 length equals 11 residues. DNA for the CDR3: TGTGCCAGCAGCCCTCGATCACCCCTCCACTTT. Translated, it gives CASSPRSPLHF.

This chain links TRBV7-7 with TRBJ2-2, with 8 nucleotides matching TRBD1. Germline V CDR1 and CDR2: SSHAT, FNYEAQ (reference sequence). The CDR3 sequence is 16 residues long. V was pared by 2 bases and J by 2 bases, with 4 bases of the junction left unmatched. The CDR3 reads CASSLQGASNTGELFF. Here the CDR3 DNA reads TGTGCCAGCAGCTTACAGGGGGCTTCTAACACCGGGGAGCTGTTTTTT.

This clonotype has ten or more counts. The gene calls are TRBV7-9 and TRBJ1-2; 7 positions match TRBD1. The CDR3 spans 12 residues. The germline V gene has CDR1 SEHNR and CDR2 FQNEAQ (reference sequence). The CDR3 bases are TGTGCAGGAAAGGGGGCCAGCGAAGGCTACACCTTC. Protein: CAGKGASEGYTF.

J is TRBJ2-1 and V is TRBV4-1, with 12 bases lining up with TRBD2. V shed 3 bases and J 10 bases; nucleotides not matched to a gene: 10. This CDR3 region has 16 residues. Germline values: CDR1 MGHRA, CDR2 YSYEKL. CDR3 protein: CASSQRTLAGGPEQFF. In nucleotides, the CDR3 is TGCGCCAGCAGCCAGAGGACCCTAGCGGGGGGGCCCGAGCAGTTCTTC.